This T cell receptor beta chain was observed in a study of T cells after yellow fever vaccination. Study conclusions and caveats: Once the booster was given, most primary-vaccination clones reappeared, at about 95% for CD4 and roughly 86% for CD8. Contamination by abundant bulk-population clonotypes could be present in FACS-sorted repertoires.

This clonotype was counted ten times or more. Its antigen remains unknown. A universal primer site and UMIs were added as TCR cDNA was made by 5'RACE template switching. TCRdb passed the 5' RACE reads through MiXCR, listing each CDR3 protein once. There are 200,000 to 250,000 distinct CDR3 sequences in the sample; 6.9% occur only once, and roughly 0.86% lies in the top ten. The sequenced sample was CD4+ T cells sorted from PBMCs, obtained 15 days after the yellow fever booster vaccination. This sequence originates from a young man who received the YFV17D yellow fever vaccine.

CDR3 in amino acids: CSVGLAGVKGELFF. In nucleotides, the CDR3 is TGCAGCGTAGGACTAGCGGGAGTTAAGGGGGAGCTGTTTTTT. The V gene is TRBV29-1, the J gene TRBJ2-2; 13 bases line up with TRBD2. In germline, CDR1 is SQVTM, CDR2 ANQGSEA. V was pared by 6 bases and J by 8 bases, with 6 bases of the junction left unmatched. The CDR3 contains 14 residues.